This T cell receptor (beta chain) was sequenced during a study of long-term antiretroviral therapy in people with HIV. Study results and caveats: Against controls, HIV repertoires showed narrower ranges of CDR3 length. From the mid-2000s to the late 2010s, blood was obtained, possibly while participants received older ART regimens.

The germline V gene has CDR1 KGHSH and CDR2 LQKENI. The V and J ends lost 3 bases and 5 bases, in that order; junction bases with no gene match: 7. The CDR3 covers 14 residues. Survey-level resolution applied to immunoSEQ assay v3.0. Profiling relied on immunoSEQ multiplex PCR, and the TCRdb table lists in-frame clones only, not all of them. The table lists approximately 17,000 clones, about 82% of them singletons. Worth noting for this clone: Its antigen remains unknown.

Treatment for every participant with HIV took place in the United States. The chain recombines TRBV18 with TRBJ2-7; 7 nucleotides line up with TRBD1. The receptor's source is a woman younger than 30 with HIV. Sequences were derived from unsorted PBMCs, sampled 0.6 years after starting antiretroviral therapy. Written as DNA, the CDR3 is TGTGCCAGCTCACCCGACAGGGTAGGGAACGAGCAGTACTTC. Translation gives CASSPDRVGNEQYF. Drawing the rest from reference TRBV18 and TRBJ2-7, the complete variable domain is NAGVMQNPRHLVRRRGQEARLRCSPMKGHSHVYWYRQLPEEGLKFMVYLQKENIIDESGMPKERFSAEFPKEGPSILRIQQVVRGDSAAYFCASSPDRVGNEQYFGPGTRLTVT.